The 16 T cell receptor beta chains below were found in one sample sequenced in a study of CD8 T cells in ankylosing spondylitis. TCRdb redid the calling of the 5' RACE reads with MiXCR, one entry per CDR3 protein. The sample has about 27,000 distinct CDR3 sequences, 7.9% seen once. Sequences were obtained from blood. The receptor set was obtained from a male donor with ankylosing spondylitis or in good health (not recorded which).

This clonotype has ten or more counts. V gene TRBV6-4 combines with J gene TRBJ2-5; D tentatively reads TRBD1 or TRBD2 (5 bases each). The CDR3 is 13 residues long. The V gene's germline CDR1 is MRHNA and CDR2 SNTAGT. Trimming stripped 2 bases from V and 14 bases from J, with 18 bases between. In nucleotides, the CDR3 is TGTGCCAGCAGTGACGGGGCAACCGGGACGGCTTACTTC. It is translated as CASSDGATGTAYF.

This rearrangement joins TRBV6-2 or TRBV6-3 to TRBJ1-3; TRBD1 matches at 9 bases. The germline V gene has CDR1 MNHEY and CDR2 SVGEGT. The ends lost 5 bases at V and 7 bases at J; junction bases unmatched: 12. The CDR3 contains 16 residues. The CDR3 sequence is CASSVPGQGVENTIYF. The DNA for the CDR3 is TGTGCCAGCAGTGTACCGGGACAGGGTGTGGAGAACACCATATATTTT.

The rearrangement links TRBV6-5 to TRBJ1-5; possibly TRBD1 for D (5 bases). The V gene's germline CDR1 is MNHEY and CDR2 SVGAGI. The CDR3 length is 13 residues. With 6 bases removed from V and 15 bases from J, the gap between germline ends came to 21 bases. This CDR3 reads CASREGSSGGWHF. The CDR3 DNA follows: TGTGCCAGCAGAGAGGGGAGCAGCGGCGGTTGGCATTTT.

This clonotype was picked up a small number of times. The rearrangement uses TRBV12-3 or TRBV12-4 and TRBJ1-5; perhaps TRBD1 as D (6 bases). V gave up 6 bases and J gave up 3 bases, with 15 bases separating them. The CDR3 covers 15 residues. The CDR3 DNA follows: TGTGCCAGCAGGCTAAACCGGGACAACAATCAGCCCCAGCATTTT. Protein product: CASRLNRDNNQPQHF.

The V call is TRBV12-3 or TRBV12-4, the J call TRBJ2-3; 10 bases line up with TRBD2. The CDR3 sequence is 17 residues long. After removal of 5 bases from V and 4 bases from J, the junction contained 12 bases not matched to a gene. In nucleotides, the CDR3 is TGTGCCAGCAGTCTTCGGCTAGCGGGAGTTGGAGCAGATACGCAGTATTTT. Residues: CASSLRLAGVGADTQYF.

The chain couples TRBV20-1 to TRBJ2-3; D may be TRBD1 or TRBD2 (8 bases each). There are 18 residues in the CDR3. V was shortened by 2 bases and J by 1 base, with 22 bases between the two germline ends. Germline V CDR1 and CDR2: DFQATT, SNEGSKA (reference sequence). CDR3 nucleotides: TGCAGTGCTAGAAAATATAGCGGGACAGGAAGCGGCACAGATACGCAGTATTTT. Residues: CSARKYSGTGSGTDTQYF.

This clonotype was detected many times. V and J are TRBV20-1 and TRBJ2-7; D is unclear. The V end lost 0 bases, the J end lost 6 bases, and 6 bases lay between the germline ends. In germline, CDR1 is DFQATT, CDR2 SNEGSKA (reference sequence). The CDR3 extends over 11 amino acids. The DNA for the CDR3 is TGCAGTGCTAGAGATCCCCCCGAGCAGTACTTC. It is translated as CSARDPPEQYF.

This clonotype was counted only a few times. The genes are TRBV5-1 and TRBJ1-1; D perhaps matches TRBD1 (6 bases). V dropped 4 bases and J dropped 1 base, with 14 bases sitting between them. Germline loops: CDR1 SGHRS, CDR2 YFSETQ. The CDR3 totals 15 residues. The CDR3 sequence is CASSNHRAPNTEAFF. The CDR3 DNA follows: TGCGCCAGCAGCAACCACAGGGCGCCGAACACTGAAGCTTTCTTT.

This clonotype came up many times. V gene TRBV24-1 combines with J gene TRBJ2-1; 13 nucleotides match TRBD2. The length of the CDR3 is 17 residues. J gave up 7 bases and V 3 bases, and 8 bases lay outside the gene matches. Germline CDR1 KGHDR, CDR2 SFDVKD. Written as DNA, the CDR3 is TGTGCCACCAGTGATGGACTAGCGGGAGCCTACAAGAATGAGCAGTTCTTC. Protein sequence: CATSDGLAGAYKNEQFF.

This clonotype was seen repeatedly, ten times or more. The chain uses TRBV15 and TRBJ2-2, with 7 positions matching TRBD2. Germline V gene lookup returns CDR1 LNHNV and CDR2 YYDKDF (reference sequence). V was pared by 1 base and J by 7 bases, with 15 bases of the junction left unmatched. The CDR3 extends over 18 amino acids. The CDR3 is CATSRGTAGTTLGGELFF. The CDR3 DNA reads as TGTGCCACCAGCAGAGGGACCGCTGGGACTACCCTTGGCGGGGAGCTGTTTTTT.

Only a few counts were recorded for this clonotype. The chain recombines TRBV7-3 with TRBJ2-3; unclear D gene. The V gene's germline CDR1 is SGHTA and CDR2 FQGTGA. This CDR3 is built from 14 residues. Trimming took 5 bases from V and 4 from J, leaving 13 bases between them. In DNA, the CDR3 is TGTGCCAGCAGCCCTAGTCACAGCTCAGATACGCAGTATTTT. It encodes CASSPSHSSDTQYF.

This clonotype has at least ten counts. V usage is TRBV20-1 and J usage is TRBJ1-4, with D uncertain. The CDR3 has 15 amino acids. CDR1 and CDR2 (germline): DFQATT, SNEGSKA (reference sequence). The V end was cut by 0 bases, the J end by 2 bases, with 10 bases between. The CDR3 loop is CSARDYTATNEKLFF. CDR3 nucleotides: TGCAGTGCTAGAGATTACACAGCTACTAATGAAAAACTGTTTTTT.

The table lists this clonotype with many counts. The chain combines TRBV20-1 with TRBJ1-1; D not resolved. V gave up 0 bases and J gave up 3 bases, with 8 bases separating them. The CDR3 is 13 residues long. CDR1 and CDR2 (germline): DFQATT, SNEGSKA (reference sequence). Here the CDR3 reads CSARDLPHTEAFF. In DNA form, the CDR3 reads TGCAGTGCTAGAGACCTCCCTCACACTGAAGCTTTCTTT.

This clonotype was counted between two and nine times. This chain links TRBV28 with TRBJ2-1; the D call may be TRBD1 or TRBD2 (5 bases each). This CDR3 contains 14 residues. Germline CDR1 is MDHEN and CDR2 is SYDVKM. The ends were cut back, 5 bases at V and 7 bases at J, with 15 bases in the middle. The CDR3 DNA reads as TGTGCCAGCAGTCAACTCCGGGGCCTTAATGAGCAGTTCTTC. This codes for CASSQLRGLNEQFF.

The J gene is TRBJ1-5, the V gene TRBV15; D is ambiguous. V shed 0 bases and J shed 9 bases, with 9 bases lying between them. The length of the CDR3 is 13 residues. CDR1 is LNHNV and CDR2 is YYDKDF in the germline V gene (reference sequence). CDR3 bases: TGTGCCACCAGCAGAGATTCGATAACGCCCCAGCATTTT. This codes for CATSRDSITPQHF. Full variable domain (rest looked up from reference TRBV15 and TRBJ1-5): DAMVIQNPRYQVTQFGKPVTLSCSQTLNHNVMYWYQQKSSQAPKLLFHYYDKDFNNEADTPDNFQSRRPNTSFCFLDIRSPGLGDTAMYLCATSRDSITPQHFGDGTRLSIL.

This clonotype was seen only a few times. The chain couples TRBV4-1 to TRBJ2-7; D may be TRBD1 (6 bases). The CDR3 is made up of 14 amino acids. Deletions cut 0 bases from V and 4 bases from J, with 10 bases between. From germline, CDR1 is MGHRA and CDR2 YSYEKL. CDR3 nucleotide sequence: TGCGCCAGCAGCCAAGAACAGGGTGGATACGAGCAGTACTTC. Translation gives CASSQEQGGYEQYF.